This section outlines one T cell receptor beta chain sequence together with its context. The antigen remains undetermined. Other DNA sequences in the sample encode the same CDR3. The data stem from a study of shared clonotypes between healthy human individuals. Overall study results and limits: Specimens sampled were limited to blood, with tissue repertoires likely differing. Only a few donors were included, so the genetic and exposure-history diversity represented was limited.

Assay used: immunoSEQ multiplex PCR; TCRdb lists only in-frame clones, some missing. The table has some 510,000 clones, 79% seen once. CDR3 length: 14 residues. Germline CDR1 and CDR2: SEHNR and FQNEAQ (reference sequence). With 1 base removed from V and 0 bases from J, the gap between germline ends came to 6 bases. The receptor was derived from a woman aged 40 to 50 in good health. Some clones in this sample may be carry-over from other donors' samples. V usage is TRBV7-9 and J usage is TRBJ1-2; no definite D call. Material: PBMCs. CDR3: CASSLGEANYGYTF. CDR3 DNA: TGTGCCAGCAGCTTAGGAGAAGCTAACTATGGCTACACCTTC.